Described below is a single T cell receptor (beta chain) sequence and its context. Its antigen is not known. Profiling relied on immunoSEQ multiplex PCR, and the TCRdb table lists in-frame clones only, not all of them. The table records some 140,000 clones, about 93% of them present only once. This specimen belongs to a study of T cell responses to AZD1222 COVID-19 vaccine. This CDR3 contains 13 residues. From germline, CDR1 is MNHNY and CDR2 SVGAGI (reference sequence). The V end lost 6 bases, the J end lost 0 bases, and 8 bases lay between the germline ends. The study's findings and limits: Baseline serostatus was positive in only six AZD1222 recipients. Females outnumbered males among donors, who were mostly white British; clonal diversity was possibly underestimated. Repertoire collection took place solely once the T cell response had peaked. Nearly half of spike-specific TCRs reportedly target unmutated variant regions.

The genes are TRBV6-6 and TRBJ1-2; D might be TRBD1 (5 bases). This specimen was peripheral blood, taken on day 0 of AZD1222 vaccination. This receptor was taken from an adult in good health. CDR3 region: CASSQTANYGYTF. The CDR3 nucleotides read TGTGCCAGCAGCCAGACAGCTAACTATGGCTACACCTTC.